This T cell receptor (beta chain) stems from a study of blood T cells in healthy people across ages. With a J-beta primer mix and a sample-barcoded 5' primer, a second PCR ran about 7 to 12 cycles. Per-sample output comprised a minimum of 2.5 million paired-end reads containing CDR3. TCRdb re-called the 5' RACE reads through MiXCR, storing one row per CDR3 protein. Of 750,000 to 950,000 distinct CDR3 sequences listed, approximately 32% were seen once; the top ten hold roughly a tenth. The germline CDR1 and CDR2 sequences are MDHEN and SYDVKM. This CDR3 comprises 13 residues. The V gene lost 4 bases and the J gene lost 6 bases, with 12 bases spanning the gap. Another study also made use of these data, one on T cells of mothers and their children. Per that study: Every mother produced more than 8 million TCR beta CDR3 reads, whereas every child provided about 3 million.

This TCR was sampled from a woman aged 40 to 50 in good health. The sequenced material came from blood. The rearrangement links TRBV28 to TRBJ1-1, with D possibly TRBD1 on 5 matching bases. CDR3 protein: CASSSGDSAEAFF. The CDR3 nucleotides are TGTGCCAGCAGTTCGGGGGACTCGGCTGAAGCTTTCTTT.